The table lists the clone carrying this T cell receptor beta chain with a count of one. V shed 6 bases, J shed 7 bases, and the junction held 6 bases outside the gene matches. Germline lookup yields CDR1 SNHLY and CDR2 FYNNEI. The CDR3 contains 13 residues. The data derive from a study of blood T cell repertoires in COVID-19. Repertoires were generated with immunoSEQ multiplex PCR, while TCRdb's copy carries only in-frame clones and drops some. Of under 90,000 clones in the sample, 75% to 90% were seen once. This clonotype originated in a woman older than 75 with active or convalescent COVID-19. Source material: peripheral blood. The chain is built from TRBV2 and TRBJ1-2, with TRBD1 identical over 9 bases. The CDR3 DNA sequence: TGTGCCAGCAGCTCCGACAGGGGGGCTGGCTACACCTTC. This encodes CASSSDRGAGYTF.